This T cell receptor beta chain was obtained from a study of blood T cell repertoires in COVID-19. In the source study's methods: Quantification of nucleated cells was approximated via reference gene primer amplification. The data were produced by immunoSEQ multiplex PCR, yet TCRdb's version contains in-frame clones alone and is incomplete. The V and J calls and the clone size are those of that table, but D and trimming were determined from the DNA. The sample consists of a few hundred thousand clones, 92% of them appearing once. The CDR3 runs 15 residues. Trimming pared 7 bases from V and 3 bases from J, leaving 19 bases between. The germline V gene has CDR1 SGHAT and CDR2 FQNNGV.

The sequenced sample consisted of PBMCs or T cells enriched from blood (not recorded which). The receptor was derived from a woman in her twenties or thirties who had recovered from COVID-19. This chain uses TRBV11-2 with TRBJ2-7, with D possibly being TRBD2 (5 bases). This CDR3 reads CASTLEAGRHYEQYF. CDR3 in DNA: TGTGCCAGCACTCTTGAGGCGGGCAGACACTACGAGCAGTACTTC.